The 5 T cell receptor beta chains below were found in one sample sequenced in a study of shared clonotypes between healthy human individuals (dated by TCRdb to the early 2020s). Library creation used the immunoSEQ multiplex PCR assay. TCRdb mirrors the immuneACCESS table, restricted to in-frame sequences. Some clones are absent from its copies; in checked studies, under half trace to an unresolved V gene, and the reason for the others is unknown. This sample holds around 510,000 clones; around 77% were observed only once. Together, the top ten hold about 12% of the sample. The sequenced sample consisted of PBMCs. These TCRs come from a woman in her 40s in good health. Some clones in this sample may be carry-over from other donors' samples.

This clone has just a few counts. The chain employs TRBV9 and TRBJ2-2; the D gene is possibly TRBD2 (6 bases). The germline V gene has CDR1 SGDLS and CDR2 YYNGEE. This CDR3 is 16 amino acids long. With 4 bases removed from V and 3 bases from J, the gap between germline ends came to 16 bases. The CDR3 region has the DNA TGTGCCAGCAGCCCCACCGGGAGTGGATACACCGGGGAGCTGTTTTTT. As protein: CASSPTGSGYTGELFF.

The chain recombines TRBV7-3 with TRBJ2-1; 7 nucleotides align to TRBD2. CDR3 length: 16 amino acids. Germline loops: CDR1 SGHTA, CDR2 FQGTGA. V dropped 4 bases and J dropped 5; count of bases not matched to a gene: 11. CDR3 nucleotides: TGTGCCAGCAGCTCCCCCGGCGGGAGAGCTAACAATGAGCAGTTCTTC. Amino acid sequence: CASSSPGGRANNEQFF.

This clone was seen a few times. V is TRBV19 and J is TRBJ1-5; 7 bases match TRBD1. CDR1 LNHDA and CDR2 SQIVND come from the germline V gene (reference sequence). The CDR3 runs to 15 residues. V dropped 6 bases and J dropped 4; count of bases not matched to a gene: 9. CDR3 DNA: TGTGCCAGTAGGTCACAGGGGACCCGGAATCAGCCCCAGCATTTT. Its translation: CASRSQGTRNQPQHF.

The chain joins TRBV10-3 to TRBJ2-1; D is unresolved. Germline values: CDR1 ENHRY, CDR2 SYGVKD. V was pared by 0 bases and J by 15 bases, with 18 bases between. The CDR3 has 14 amino acids. This CDR3 is CAISESLIPQDPFF. The CDR3 coding sequence is TGTGCCATCAGTGAGTCGTTGATCCCCCAGGATCCGTTCTTC.

The V gene is TRBV2, the J gene TRBJ1-1; D gene ambiguous. Trimming took 7 bases from V and 7 from J, leaving 16 bases between them. The CDR3 is 13 amino acids. CDR1 is SNHLY, CDR2 FYNNEI, per germline. The CDR3 DNA is TGTGCCAGCAATTTATACGATGGCGGTGAAGCTTTCTTT. It specifies CASNLYDGGEAFF.